This passage covers 22 T cell receptor beta chains from one sample sequenced in a study of beta chain features in type 1 diabetes. The study reverse transcribed the entire isolated RNA, so it sequenced expressed TCRB transcripts. Clones were read by immunoSEQ multiplex PCR, and TCRdb kept only the in-frame ones, dropping some. This table holds just over 450,000 clones, over 25% found once. The material sequenced was naive CD4+ T cells from blood. The receptors originated from a young man in good health.

A remark on this clone: Within the sample, other DNA sequences also encode this same CDR3. This chain joins TRBV5-1 and TRBJ2-5; D call uncertain. Trimming shortened V by 0 bases and J by 4 bases, and 7 bases separated the two germline ends. The germline CDR1 and CDR2 sequences are SGHRS and YFSETQ. The CDR3 is 13 amino acids. The CDR3 DNA is TGCGCCAGCAGCTTGGATGCAGGAGAGACCCAGTACTTC. This gives the protein CASSLDAGETQYF.

The chain couples TRBV5-4 to TRBJ1-2; 9 nucleotides agree with TRBD1. The CDR3 has 15 amino acids. V was clipped by 3 bases and J by 3 bases; unmatched bases: 6. Germline loops: CDR1 SGHNT, CDR2 YYREEE (reference sequence). CDR3 sequence reads: CASSSPGQGDYGYTF. The DNA of the CDR3 is TGTGCCAGCAGCTCCCCGGGACAGGGAGACTATGGCTACACCTTC.

The table lists this clone with a few counts. The chain has TRBV4-1 and TRBJ1-4; no clear D gene. Germline-derived CDR1 and CDR2 are MGHRA and YSYEKL. This CDR3 has 13 amino acids. Between the trimmed V and J ends, which lost 5 bases and 8 bases, there was a span of 12 bases. CDR3 amino acids: CASSLLVGEKLFF. Here the CDR3 DNA reads TGCGCCAGCAGCTTGCTAGTAGGGGAAAAACTGTTTTTT.

The rearrangement uses TRBV30 and TRBJ2-5; D is ambiguous. Looked up from germline, CDR1 is GTSNPN and CDR2 is SVGIG (reference sequence). V was clipped by 1 base and J by 5 bases, with 11 bases between them. The CDR3 sequence is 13 residues long. CDR3 in amino acids: CAWSADLAETQYF. CDR3 nucleotide sequence: TGTGCCTGGAGTGCAGACCTGGCGGAGACCCAGTACTTC.

The chain recombines TRBV5-1 with TRBJ2-7; the match to TRBD1 covers 8 bases. Germline assignment: CDR1 SGHRS and CDR2 YFSETQ. The CDR3 spans 15 residues. Trimming took 0 bases from V and 1 from J; bases not matched to a gene: 3. The DNA of the CDR3 is TGCGCCAGCAGCTTGGCTACAGGGGGTTCCTACGAGCAGTACTTC. Translated: CASSLATGGSYEQYF.

This clone came up a few times. The V and J genes are TRBV18 and TRBJ2-1; a weak D match, TRBD1 (5 bases). The V end was cut by 1 base, the J end by 4 bases, with 14 bases between. Germline CDR1 is KGHSH and CDR2 is LQKENI. The CDR3 has 16 residues. The CDR3 protein is CASSPQFLQAYNEQFF. The CDR3 bases are TGTGCCAGCTCACCACAATTTTTACAGGCGTACAATGAGCAGTTCTTC.

In this sample, this clone turned up a few times. V gene TRBV9 combines with J gene TRBJ2-2; D tentatively reads TRBD1 or TRBD2 (5 bases each). Germline lookup yields CDR1 SGDLS and CDR2 YYNGEE. Trimming removed 1 base from V and 3 bases from J, with 7 bases in between. CDR3 length: 14 amino acids. CDR3 nucleotide sequence: TGTGCCAGCAGCGTATGGGGGTACACCGGGGAGCTGTTTTTT. Its translation is CASSVWGYTGELFF.

The J gene is TRBJ2-1, the V gene TRBV5-1; 9 bases agree with TRBD2. The CDR3 spans 16 residues. Trimming took 4 bases from V and 4 from J; bases not matched to a gene: 9. Looked up from germline, CDR1 is SGHRS and CDR2 is YFSETQ. The CDR3 spells CASSPDGLAGYNEQFF. The DNA of the CDR3 is TGCGCCAGCAGCCCCGACGGCCTAGCGGGATACAATGAGCAGTTCTTC. Combining the CDR3 with reference TRBV5-1 and TRBJ2-1 gives the whole variable domain KAGVTQTPRYLIKTRGQQVTLSCSPISGHRSVSWYQQTPGQGLQFLFEYFSETQRNKGNFPGRFSGRQFSNSRSEMNVSTLELGDSALYLCASSPDGLAGYNEQFFGPGTRLTVL.

The chain is built from TRBV11-2 and TRBJ2-4; D might be TRBD1 (6 bases). CDR3 length: 11 amino acids. Trimming removed 5 bases from V and 12 bases from J, with 11 bases in between. Germline loops: CDR1 SGHAT, CDR2 FQNNGV. Here the CDR3 reads CASSLVGAQYF. The CDR3 region has the DNA TGTGCCAGCAGCCTAGTGGGGGCTCAGTACTTC.

This clone was picked up a small number of times. This rearrangement joins TRBV5-1 to TRBJ1-2, with 10 bases identical to TRBD1. CDR3 length: 15 amino acids. Germline CDR1 SGHRS, CDR2 YFSETQ. The V segment lost 4 bases and the J segment 1 base; nucleotides outside the gene matches: 4. CDR3 sequence reads: CASSDGTGVNYGYTF. The DNA for the CDR3 is TGCGCCAGCAGCGACGGGACAGGGGTTAACTATGGCTACACCTTC.

This clone was seen only a few times. The V gene is TRBV7-9, the J gene TRBJ2-3; D is perhaps TRBD1 or TRBD2 (6 bases each). CDR3 length: 17 amino acids. The germline V gene has CDR1 SEHNR and CDR2 FQNEAQ (reference sequence). V was cut by 4 bases and J by 1 base, with 18 bases left in between. CDR3 sequence: CASSSTKGGQGTDTQYF. The CDR3, as DNA: TGTGCCAGCAGCTCGACAAAAGGGGGGCAGGGCACAGATACGCAGTATTTT.

This chain connects TRBV25-1 to TRBJ2-5; 9 bases map to TRBD2. Germline CDR1 and CDR2: MGHDK and SYGVNS. This CDR3 has 14 amino acids. V lost 5 bases, J lost 7 bases, and 8 bases stayed unmatched. The CDR3 sequence: CASSPLAGVGTQYF. CDR3 sequence (DNA): TGTGCCAGCAGTCCGTTAGCGGGAGTGGGGACCCAGTACTTC. The entire variable domain, with the rest obtained from reference TRBV25-1 and TRBJ2-5, is as follows: EADIYQTPRYLVIGTGKKITLECSQTMGHDKMYWYQQDPGMELHLIHYSYGVNSTEKGDLSSESTVSRIRTEHFPLTLESARPSHTSQYLCASSPLAGVGTQYFGPGTRLLVL.

As concerns this clone: The sample has other DNA sequences that encode this CDR3 too. The chain has TRBV18 and TRBJ2-5; D ambiguous. Germline CDR1 reads KGHSH; CDR2 reads LQKENI. V lost 6 bases and J lost 3, with 8 bases in between. CDR3 length: 12 residues. In DNA, the CDR3 is TGTGCCAGCTCGCCGAATGAAGAGACCCAGTACTTC. It encodes CASSPNEETQYF. Filled out from reference TRBV18 and TRBJ2-5, the complete variable domain reads NAGVMQNPRHLVRRRGQEARLRCSPMKGHSHVYWYRQLPEEGLKFMVYLQKENIIDESGMPKERFSAEFPKEGPSILRIQQVVRGDSAAYFCASSPNEETQYFGPGTRLLVL.

CDR3 DNA sequence: TGTGCCAGCAGTGAGCCCGGGACAGGGACCTACGAGCAGTACTTC. It specifies CASSEPGTGTYEQYF. V usage is TRBV25-1 and J usage is TRBJ2-7, with 9 bases that match TRBD1. CDR1 and CDR2 from the germline V gene are MGHDK and SYGVNS. Trimming removed 3 bases from V and 2 bases from J; junction bases left unmatched: 5. This CDR3 region has 15 residues.

The V and J genes are TRBV28 and TRBJ1-1; D is undetermined. Trimming shortened V by 5 bases and J by 12 bases, and 22 bases separated the two germline ends. This CDR3 has 14 amino acids. Per the germline V gene, CDR1 is MDHEN and CDR2 is SYDVKM. This CDR3 reads CASSPRDSKRRTFF. CDR3 sequence (DNA): TGTGCCAGCAGTCCCCGTGACTCTAAGAGGAGAACTTTCTTT. The complete variable domain, with remaining parts taken from reference TRBV28 and TRBJ1-1, reads DVKVTQSSRYLVKRTGEKVFLECVQDMDHENMFWYRQDPGLGLRLIYFSYDVKMKEKGDIPEGYSVSREKKERFSLILESASTNQTSMYLCASSPRDSKRRTFFGQGTRLTVV.

This clone has just a few counts. At the DNA level, this CDR3 is encoded by other sequences in the same sample as well. V usage is TRBV30 and J usage is TRBJ1-5, with D perhaps matching TRBD1 (5 bases). The V and J ends lost 1 base and 2 bases respectively, with 6 bases between them. CDR1 and CDR2 from the germline V gene are GTSNPN and SVGIG (reference sequence). There are 13 residues in the CDR3. The CDR3 reads CAWSGGGNQPQHF. The DNA of the CDR3 is TGTGCCTGGAGTGGGGGGGGCAATCAGCCCCAGCATTTT. Based on the CDR3 plus reference TRBV30 and TRBJ1-5, the full variable domain is SQTIHQWPATLVQPVGSPLSLECTVEGTSNPNLYWYRQAAGRGLQLLFYSVGIGQISSEVPQNLSASRPQDRQFILSSKKLLLSDSGFYLCAWSGGGNQPQHFGDGTRLSIL.

A few counts support this clone. V gene TRBV30 combines with J gene TRBJ1-1; TRBD1 might be the D (5 bases). CDR3 length equals 13 residues. V dropped 8 bases and J dropped 0 bases, with 13 bases sitting between them. Germline V gene data show CDR1 as GTSNPN and CDR2 as SVGIG (reference sequence). The CDR3 sequence: CAGAGSMNTEAFF. CDR3 sequence (DNA): TGTGCCGGGGCAGGCAGCATGAACACTGAAGCTTTCTTT. The full variable domain, its missing parts supplied by reference TRBV30 and TRBJ1-1, is SQTIHQWPATLVQPVGSPLSLECTVEGTSNPNLYWYRQAAGRGLQLLFYSVGIGQISSEVPQNLSASRPQDRQFILSSKKLLLSDSGFYLCAGAGSMNTEAFFGQGTRLTVV.

In this sample, this clone turned up a few times. The rearrangement joins TRBV25-1 to TRBJ1-4; possible D gene TRBD1, 5 bases. The CDR3 sequence is 14 residues long. Germline V gives CDR1 MGHDK, CDR2 SYGVNS. Trimming took 6 bases from V and 4 from J, leaving 12 bases between them. The CDR3 nucleotides are TGTGCCAGCAGGCCGGGACGGGGTAATGAAAAACTGTTTTTT. Residues: CASRPGRGNEKLFF.

The chain has TRBV5-4 and TRBJ2-7; no clear D. In germline, CDR1 is SGHNT, CDR2 YYREEE (reference sequence). Between the trimmed V and J ends, which lost 3 bases and 5 bases, there was a span of 12 bases. CDR3 length equals 13 residues. CDR3 sequence reads: CASSSLSVDEQYF. CDR3 coding DNA: TGTGCCAGCAGCTCCTTGTCGGTTGACGAGCAGTACTTC.

J is TRBJ2-1 and V is TRBV12-5; no definite D call. From germline, CDR1 is LGHNT and CDR2 FRNRAP. CDR3 length: 12 amino acids. V lost 2 bases to trimming and J lost 11 bases, with 10 bases between them. CDR3 nucleotides: TGTGCTAGTGGTTTGCCCCAGGCCCAGCAGTTCTTC. This codes for CASGLPQAQQFF.

CDR3 in amino acids: CASRSPSGQETQYF. The CDR3 DNA follows: TGTGCCAGCAGGAGCCCTAGCGGGCAAGAGACCCAGTACTTC. The gene calls are TRBV7-2 and TRBJ2-5, with TRBD2 matching 8 bases. The V gene's germline CDR1 is SGHTA and CDR2 FQGNSA. The CDR3 is 14 residues long. The V segment lost 6 bases and the J segment 2 bases; nucleotides outside the gene matches: 5.

This clone occurred a few times. The chain has TRBV5-4 and TRBJ2-1, with a weak D call TRBD2 (5 bases). The V gene's germline CDR1 is SGHNT and CDR2 YYREEE (reference sequence). This CDR3 comprises 12 residues. Trimming stripped 4 bases from V and 8 bases from J, with 10 bases between. The DNA of the CDR3 is TGTGCCAGCAGCCCGGACTGGTATGAGCAGTTCTTC. It encodes CASSPDWYEQFF.